These 5 T cell receptor beta chains share one sample of origin, sequenced in a study of cytomegalovirus exposure and HLA in healthy donors. Use of 60 Vbeta and 13 Jbeta primers characterized the PCR. Only in-frame clones appear in the TCRdb table, and some are missing; sequencing was by immunoSEQ multiplex PCR. The sample consists of around 150,000 clones, roughly 70% of them appearing once. The specimen was PBMCs. These receptors were collected from a middle-aged woman in good health and CMV-seropositive.

The genes are TRBV6-6 and TRBJ2-5, with D tentatively TRBD1 (6 bases). Per germline, CDR1 MNHNY and CDR2 SVGAGI (reference sequence). Trimming removed 7 bases at V and 5 bases at J, with 20 bases between. This CDR3 region has 15 residues. The CDR3 sequence: CASTGTQISRETQYF. CDR3 coding DNA: TGTGCCAGCACTGGGACACAGATCTCGAGGGAGACCCAGTACTTC.

This clone appeared once. The chain's CDR3 is CASSLSRVLGEQYF. The CDR3 DNA reads as TGTGCCAGCAGCTTGTCCAGGGTCCTGGGAGAGCAGTACTTC. This chain links TRBV5-6 with TRBJ2-7; perhaps TRBD1 as D (5 bases). Trimming took off 1 base at V and 7 bases at J, with 15 bases between the two ends. Germline CDR1 reads SGHDT; CDR2 reads YYEEEE. The CDR3 extends over 14 amino acids.

The J gene is TRBJ1-1, the V gene TRBV6-6, with 10 nucleotides matching TRBD1. J lost 6 bases, V lost 5 bases, and 6 bases had no gene match. Germline-derived CDR1 and CDR2 are MNHNY and SVGAGI (reference sequence). The CDR3 has 14 amino acids. The DNA of the CDR3 is TGTGCCAGCAGTCTCCCGGGACAGGGGCCTGAAGCTTTCTTT. Its protein is CASSLPGQGPEAFF.

V is TRBV5-4 and J is TRBJ2-7; 10 bases align to TRBD1. V lost 0 bases, J lost 8 bases, and 11 bases stayed unmatched. This CDR3 spans 16 amino acids. CDR1 and CDR2 (germline): SGHNT, YYREEE (reference sequence). The CDR3 DNA is TGTGCCAGCAGCTTGGCCGCTCTGGACAGGGGGTCTAAGCAGTACTTC. This codes for CASSLAALDRGSKQYF.

The CDR3 DNA sequence: TGTGCCAGTACCCTAAATGGAGGTTATGGCTACACCTTC. Translation: CASTLNGGYGYTF. J is TRBJ1-2 and V is TRBV19; D ambiguous. V was pared by 7 bases and J by 5 bases, with 14 bases between. The germline gives CDR1 LNHDA, CDR2 SQIVND (reference sequence). CDR3 size: 13 residues.